This TCR beta chain was sequenced during a study of CD8 T cells in ankylosing spondylitis (dated by TCRdb to the late 2010s). Some background on the complete study: To find TCR variants linked to disease, the study profiled T cell receptor beta repertoires in ankylosing spondylitis patients and healthy donors. The full study cohort comprised about 24 ankylosing spondylitis patients and over a hundred healthy donors. Peripheral blood was sampled, and synovial fluid was also collected from ankylosing spondylitis patients. Overall results and qualifications from the work: Some TCR beta motif variants had previously been reported in synovial fluid and blood of reactive arthritis patients, which suggested common disease-initiation mechanisms. The disease-linked clones were reported as significantly enriched in matched synovial fluid samples from ankylosing spondylitis patients. In peripheral blood, the disease-linked clones were found at relatively low frequencies and had a CD8+ phenotype. Blood from ankylosing spondylitis patients appeared to be characterized by a TCR beta motif composed of under ten highly homologous amino acid variants.

There are 13 amino acids in the CDR3, from cysteine to phenylalanine inclusive. CDR3 DNA is the only sequence kept; it has 39 bases, read in frame from the first base. The germline V gene provides CDR1 SGHRS and CDR2 YFSETQ. On this clonotype: Its antigen remains undetermined. The junction shows a germline mismatch at one end, possibly a read error.

The reads were generated on an Illumina HiSeq 2500. Quantitative 5'-RACE with molecular barcodes was the method used to prepare the TCR beta libraries. In the source study's methods: Disease-linked TCR variants were identified with a new computational method built on a probabilistic model of VDJ rearrangement. TCRdb applied fastp at Q25 and MiXCR to the public reads, then kept only in-frame beta chains. Rows with a matching CDR3 protein are joined into one entry that keeps the most common DNA and genes. These V and J calls rely on TCRdb rather than the paper's analysis. The sample contains 150,000 to 200,000 distinct CDR3 sequences, around 10% of them found a single time. Just under 30% of the sample belongs to the ten largest clones.

The TCR was taken from a male donor with ankylosing spondylitis or in good health (not recorded which). This sequence uses TRBV5-1 and TRBJ2-3; 6 matching bases give a weak D call of TRBD1. The sample was blood, either unsorted or a sorted T cell fraction (not recorded which). The DNA is TGCGTCAGCAGACCAGGGGGCACAGATACGCAGTATTTT. It is translated as CVSRPGGTDTQYF.